Reported below is one T cell receptor beta chain. The antigen is unknown. The CDR3 length is 14 residues. The V and J ends lost 5 bases and 6 bases respectively, with 15 bases between them. Germline V gene sequence: CDR1 SGHAT, CDR2 FQNNGV. Constant-segment primers were used for 5'RACE, and the resulting TCR alpha and TCR beta cDNA libraries carried sample barcodes and UMIs. TCRdb re-analysed the 5' RACE reads in MiXCR, keeping a single row per CDR3 protein. The repertoire holds 350,000 to 500,000 distinct CDR3 sequences, with roughly 18% as singletons. These data are taken from a study of T-cell memory formation after mild COVID-19. Across the whole study: Across donors, TCR clusters were largely donor specific.

Study-level points and caveats: The pre-infection memory compartment contained some responding clones, suggesting cross-reactive memory joined.

Sequencing was carried out using PBMCs or a T cell subset sorted from them (not recorded which). The rearrangement uses TRBV11-2 and TRBJ2-3; tentatively, D is TRBD2 (5 bases). The TCR comes from a young man who had mild COVID-19 (a few samples of this study predate the infection). Cell type and time point are not known. The CDR3 nucleotides read TGTGCCAGCAGCCAACCCGGGCTAGCTGATACGCAGTATTTT. This gives the protein CASSQPGLADTQYF. Supplemented by reference TRBV11-2 and TRBJ2-3, the full variable domain reads EAGVAQSPRYKIIEKRQSVAFWCNPISGHATLYWYQQILGQGPKLLIQFQNNGVVDDSQLPKDRFSAERLKGVDSTLKIQPAKLEDSAVYLCASSQPGLADTQYFGPGTRLTVL.